One and the same sample provided the 13 T cell receptor beta chains below, sequenced in a study of blood T cell repertoires in COVID-19. Sequenced by immunoSEQ multiplex PCR; TCRdb stores in-frame clones only, minus some. Here the sample spans a few hundred thousand clones, approximately 83% being singletons. The source material was PBMCs or T cells enriched from blood (not recorded which). The receptors originated from a woman between 50 and 59 years old who had recovered from COVID-19.

Ten or more counts support this clone. The chain employs TRBV27 and TRBJ1-6; TRBD1 is a possible D gene (6 bases). From germline, CDR1 is MNHEY and CDR2 SMNVEV (reference sequence). Trimming removed 8 bases from V and 7 bases from J, with 12 bases in between. The CDR3 length is 13 residues. CDR3 coding DNA: TGTGCCAGCCATCAGGGGTGGAATTCACCCCTCCACTTT. This encodes CASHQGWNSPLHF.

The chain carries TRBV3-1 (or the pseudogene TRBV3-2) and TRBJ1-6, with 8 bases aligning to TRBD1. Losses at the gene ends were 4 bases for V and 10 bases for J; bases not matched to a gene: 12. This CDR3 region has 16 residues. Germline V gene sequence: CDR1 LGHDT, CDR2 YNNKEL (reference sequence). CDR3 residues: CASSLTLTGGGSPLHF. CDR3 coding DNA: TGTGCCAGCAGCCTCACCTTAACAGGGGGGGGGTCACCCCTCCACTTT.

This clone appeared once. This chain joins TRBV5-1 and TRBJ1-4; D is uncertain. V lost 2 bases and J 7 bases, leaving 15 bases between the germline ends. Germline assignment: CDR1 SGHRS and CDR2 YFSETQ. The CDR3 totals 15 residues. This chain's CDR3 is CASSFEARGTEKLFF. The CDR3 DNA is TGCGCCAGCAGCTTTGAAGCTAGAGGTACTGAAAAACTGTTTTTT. The variable domain in full, completed from reference TRBV5-1 and TRBJ1-4, reads KAGVTQTPRYLIKTRGQQVTLSCSPISGHRSVSWYQQTPGQGLQFLFEYFSETQRNKGNFPGRFSGRQFSNSRSEMNVSTLELGDSALYLCASSFEARGTEKLFFGSGTQLSVL.

V and J are TRBV20-1 and TRBJ1-5, with D hard to call. CDR1 and CDR2 (germline): DFQATT, SNEGSKA (reference sequence). The CDR3 has 13 amino acids. The ends were cut back, 3 bases at V and 1 base at J, with 7 bases in the middle. This CDR3 is CSASRISNQPQHF. Here the CDR3 DNA reads TGCAGTGCTAGTCGTATCAGCAATCAGCCCCAGCATTTT.

This clone was picked up one time. This rearrangement joins TRBV29-1 to TRBJ2-5; D not certain. Trimming took off 3 bases at V and 9 bases at J, with 11 bases between the two ends. CDR3 length equals 11 residues. The germline gives CDR1 SQVTM, CDR2 ANQGSEA. CDR3 residues: CSVEYRVAQYF. In DNA, the CDR3 is TGCAGCGTTGAGTACCGGGTGGCCCAGTACTTC.

V usage is TRBV19 and J usage is TRBJ1-1; 8 nucleotides agree with TRBD1. CDR3 length: 18 amino acids. Germline CDR1 and CDR2: LNHDA and SQIVND (reference sequence). The V and J ends lost 5 bases and 0 bases, in that order; junction bases with no gene match: 14. CDR3 nucleotide sequence: TGTGCCAGTAGTCTCTATCGTGGGACAGGTAGGTTGAACACTGAAGCTTTCTTT. This codes for CASSLYRGTGRLNTEAFF.

The table lists this clone with a few counts. The chain recombines TRBV28 with TRBJ1-2; D is undetermined. This CDR3 contains 13 residues. Germline lookup yields CDR1 MDHEN and CDR2 SYDVKM. V was trimmed by 8 bases and J by 4 bases, leaving 14 bases between them. The CDR3: CASFDTFGYGYTF. CDR3 DNA sequence: TGTGCCAGCTTCGACACTTTTGGCTATGGCTACACCTTC.

The rearrangement joins TRBV7-6 to TRBJ2-1; the match to TRBD2 covers 9 bases. V dropped 6 bases and J dropped 8; count of bases not matched to a gene: 11. The CDR3 is 15 amino acids. Germline V gene data show CDR1 as SGHVS and CDR2 as FNYEAQ. CDR3 sequence: CASSRNLGLADEQFF. The CDR3 DNA follows: TGTGCCAGCAGTCGAAACCTGGGACTAGCTGATGAGCAGTTCTTC.

V usage is TRBV3-1 (or the pseudogene TRBV3-2) and J usage is TRBJ2-1; tentatively, D is TRBD2 (5 bases). Germline V gives CDR1 LGHDT, CDR2 YNNKEL (reference sequence). The CDR3 length is 16 residues. Trimming took 4 bases from V and 3 from J, leaving 16 bases between them. CDR3 sequence reads: CASSLPGKRNYNEQFF. DNA for the CDR3: TGTGCCAGCAGCCTACCGGGGAAAAGGAACTACAATGAGCAGTTCTTC.

The V gene is TRBV7-9, the J gene TRBJ2-5, with TRBD2 as a possible D gene (5 bases). The CDR3 is 12 residues long. The V end lost 2 bases, the J end lost 7 bases, and 8 bases lay between the germline ends. CDR1 SEHNR and CDR2 FQNEAQ come from the germline V gene (reference sequence). The CDR3 reads CASSLLGGTQYF. CDR3 coding DNA: TGTGCCAGCAGCTTACTTGGAGGGACCCAGTACTTC.

The gene calls are TRBV18 and TRBJ1-4; 8 bases align to TRBD1. With V trimmed by 6 bases and J by 6 bases, 9 bases remained unmatched. The CDR3 sequence is 15 residues long. Germline CDR1 is KGHSH and CDR2 is LQKENI. The CDR3, as DNA: TGTGCCAGCTCCTTCGGACAGGGAATTTATGAAAAACTGTTTTTT. Its translation: CASSFGQGIYEKLFF.

This clone has just a few counts. The V call is TRBV19, the J call TRBJ2-7, with 16 bases lining up with TRBD2. The CDR3 contains 15 residues. V gave up 9 bases and J gave up 4 bases; unmatched junction bases: 6. CDR1 and CDR2 (germline): LNHDA, SQIVND (reference sequence). In DNA form, the CDR3 reads TGTGCCAGCATGGGACTAGCGGGAGGGAGGTACGAGCAGTACTTC. Translating gives CASMGLAGGRYEQYF.

The chain employs TRBV5-1 and TRBJ1-3; TRBD1 is a possible D gene (5 bases). Trimming left V 0 bases short and J 0 bases short, with 10 bases between. CDR1 is SGHRS, CDR2 YFSETQ, per germline. This CDR3 has 16 residues. CDR3: CASSLETVSSGNTIYF. The CDR3 DNA reads TGCGCCAGCAGCTTGGAGACAGTGAGCTCTGGAAACACCATATATTTT.